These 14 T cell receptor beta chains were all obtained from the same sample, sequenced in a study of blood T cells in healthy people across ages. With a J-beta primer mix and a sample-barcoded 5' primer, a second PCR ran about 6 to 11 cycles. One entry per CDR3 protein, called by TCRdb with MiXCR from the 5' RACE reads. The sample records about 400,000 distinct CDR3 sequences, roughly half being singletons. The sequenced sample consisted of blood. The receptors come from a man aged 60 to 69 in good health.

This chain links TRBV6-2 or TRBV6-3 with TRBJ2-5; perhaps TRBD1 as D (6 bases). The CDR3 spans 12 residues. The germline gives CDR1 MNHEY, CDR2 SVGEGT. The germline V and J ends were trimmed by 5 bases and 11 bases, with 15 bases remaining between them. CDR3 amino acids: CASSQQGWGQYF. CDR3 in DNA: TGTGCCAGCAGTCAACAGGGTTGGGGGCAGTACTTC.

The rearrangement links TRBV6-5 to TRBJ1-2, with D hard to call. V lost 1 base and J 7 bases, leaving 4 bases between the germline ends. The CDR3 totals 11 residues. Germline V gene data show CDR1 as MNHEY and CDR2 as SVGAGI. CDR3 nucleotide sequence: TGTGCCAGCAGTTACTTGGCTGGCTACACCTTC. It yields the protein CASSYLAGYTF.

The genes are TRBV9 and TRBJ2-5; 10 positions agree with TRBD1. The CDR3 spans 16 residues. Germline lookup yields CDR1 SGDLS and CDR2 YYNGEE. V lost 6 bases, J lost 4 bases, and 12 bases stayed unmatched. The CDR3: CASTRGRGQGRETQYF. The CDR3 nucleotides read TGTGCCAGCACCAGGGGTAGGGGACAGGGGCGAGAGACCCAGTACTTC.

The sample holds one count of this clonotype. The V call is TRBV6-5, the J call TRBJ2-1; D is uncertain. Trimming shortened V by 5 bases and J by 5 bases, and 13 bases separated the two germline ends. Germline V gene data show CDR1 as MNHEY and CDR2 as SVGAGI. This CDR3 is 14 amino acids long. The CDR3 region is CASSAPGRHNEQFF. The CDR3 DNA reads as TGTGCCAGCAGTGCTCCGGGCAGGCACAATGAGCAGTTCTTC.

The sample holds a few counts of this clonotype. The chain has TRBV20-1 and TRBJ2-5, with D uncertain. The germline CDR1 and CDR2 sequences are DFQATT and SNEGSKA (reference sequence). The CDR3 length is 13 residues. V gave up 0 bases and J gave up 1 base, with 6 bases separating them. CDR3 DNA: TGCAGTGCTAGAGATTGGACCCAAGAGACCCAGTACTTC. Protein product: CSARDWTQETQYF.

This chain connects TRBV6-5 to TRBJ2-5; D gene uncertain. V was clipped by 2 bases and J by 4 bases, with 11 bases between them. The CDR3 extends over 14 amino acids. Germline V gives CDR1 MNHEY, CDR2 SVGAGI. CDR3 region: CASSYAPTAETQYF. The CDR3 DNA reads TGTGCCAGCAGTTACGCCCCAACGGCAGAGACCCAGTACTTC.

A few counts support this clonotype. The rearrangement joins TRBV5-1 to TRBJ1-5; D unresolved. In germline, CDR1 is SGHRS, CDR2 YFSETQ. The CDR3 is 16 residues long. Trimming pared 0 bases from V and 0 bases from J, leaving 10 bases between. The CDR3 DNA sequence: TGCGCCAGCAGCTTGGAGCCCGAGGGTAGCAATCAGCCCCAGCATTTT. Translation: CASSLEPEGSNQPQHF.

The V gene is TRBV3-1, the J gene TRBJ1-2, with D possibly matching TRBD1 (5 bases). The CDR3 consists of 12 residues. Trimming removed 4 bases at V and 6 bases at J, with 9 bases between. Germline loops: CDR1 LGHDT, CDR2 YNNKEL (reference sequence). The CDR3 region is CASSPVGDGYTF. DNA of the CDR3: TGTGCCAGCAGCCCCGTGGGGGATGGCTACACCTTC.

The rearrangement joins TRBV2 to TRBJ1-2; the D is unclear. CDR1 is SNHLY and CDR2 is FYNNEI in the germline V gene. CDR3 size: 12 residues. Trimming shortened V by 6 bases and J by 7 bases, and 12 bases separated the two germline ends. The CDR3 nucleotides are TGTGCCAGCAGGGTGGTCGGAGGTGGCTACACCTTC. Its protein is CASRVVGGGYTF.

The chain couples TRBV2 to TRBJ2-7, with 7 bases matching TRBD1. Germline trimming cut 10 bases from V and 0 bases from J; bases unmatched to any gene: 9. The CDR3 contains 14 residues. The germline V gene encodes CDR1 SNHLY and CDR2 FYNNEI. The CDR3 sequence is CATKPGQSSYEQYF. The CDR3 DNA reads TGTGCCACCAAGCCGGGACAGAGCTCCTACGAGCAGTACTTC.

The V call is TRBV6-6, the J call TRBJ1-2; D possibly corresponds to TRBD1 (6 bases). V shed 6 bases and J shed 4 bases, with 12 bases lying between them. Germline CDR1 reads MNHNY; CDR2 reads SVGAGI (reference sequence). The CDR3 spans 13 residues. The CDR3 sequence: CASRPTGTYGYTF. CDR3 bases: TGTGCCAGCAGGCCAACAGGGACCTATGGCTACACCTTC.

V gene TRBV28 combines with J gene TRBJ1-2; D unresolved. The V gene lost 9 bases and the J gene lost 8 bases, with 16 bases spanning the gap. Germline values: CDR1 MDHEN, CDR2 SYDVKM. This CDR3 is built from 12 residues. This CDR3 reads CASNPNGRGYTF. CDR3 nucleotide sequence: TGTGCCAGTAACCCCAATGGCCGGGGCTACACCTTC.

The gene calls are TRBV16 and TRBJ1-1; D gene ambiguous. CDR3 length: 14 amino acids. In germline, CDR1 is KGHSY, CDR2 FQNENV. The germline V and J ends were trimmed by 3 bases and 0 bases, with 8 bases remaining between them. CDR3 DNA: TGTGCCAGCAGCCATCGGACCATGAACACTGAAGCTTTCTTT. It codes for CASSHRTMNTEAFF.

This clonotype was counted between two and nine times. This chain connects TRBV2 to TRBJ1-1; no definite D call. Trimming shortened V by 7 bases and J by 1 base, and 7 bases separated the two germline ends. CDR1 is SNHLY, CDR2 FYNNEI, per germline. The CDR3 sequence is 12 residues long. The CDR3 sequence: CASKVGNTEAFF. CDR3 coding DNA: TGTGCCAGCAAGGTTGGGAACACTGAAGCTTTCTTT.